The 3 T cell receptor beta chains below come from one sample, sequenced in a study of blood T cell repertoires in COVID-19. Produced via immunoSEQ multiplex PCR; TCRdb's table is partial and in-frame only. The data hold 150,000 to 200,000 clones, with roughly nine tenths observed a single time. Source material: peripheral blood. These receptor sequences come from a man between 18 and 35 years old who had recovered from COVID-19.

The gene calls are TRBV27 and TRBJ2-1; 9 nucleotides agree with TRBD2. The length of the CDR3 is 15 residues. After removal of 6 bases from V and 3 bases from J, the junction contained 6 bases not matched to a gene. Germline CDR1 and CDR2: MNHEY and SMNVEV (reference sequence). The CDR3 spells CASRLSGSVYNEQFF. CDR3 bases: TGTGCCAGCAGGCTTAGCGGGAGTGTCTACAATGAGCAGTTCTTC.

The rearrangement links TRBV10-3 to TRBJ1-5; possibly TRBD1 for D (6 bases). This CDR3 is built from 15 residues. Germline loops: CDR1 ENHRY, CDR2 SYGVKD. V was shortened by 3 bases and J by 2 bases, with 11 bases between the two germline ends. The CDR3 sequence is CAISDRGAGNQPQHF. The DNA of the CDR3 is TGTGCCATCAGTGACCGGGGGGCCGGCAATCAGCCCCAGCATTTT.

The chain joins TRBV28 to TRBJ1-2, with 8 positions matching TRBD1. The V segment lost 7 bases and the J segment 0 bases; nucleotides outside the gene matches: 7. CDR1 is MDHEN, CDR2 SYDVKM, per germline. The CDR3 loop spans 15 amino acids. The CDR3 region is CASNIGQGPNYGYTF. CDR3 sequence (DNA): TGTGCCAGCAACATTGGACAGGGTCCTAACTATGGCTACACCTTC.